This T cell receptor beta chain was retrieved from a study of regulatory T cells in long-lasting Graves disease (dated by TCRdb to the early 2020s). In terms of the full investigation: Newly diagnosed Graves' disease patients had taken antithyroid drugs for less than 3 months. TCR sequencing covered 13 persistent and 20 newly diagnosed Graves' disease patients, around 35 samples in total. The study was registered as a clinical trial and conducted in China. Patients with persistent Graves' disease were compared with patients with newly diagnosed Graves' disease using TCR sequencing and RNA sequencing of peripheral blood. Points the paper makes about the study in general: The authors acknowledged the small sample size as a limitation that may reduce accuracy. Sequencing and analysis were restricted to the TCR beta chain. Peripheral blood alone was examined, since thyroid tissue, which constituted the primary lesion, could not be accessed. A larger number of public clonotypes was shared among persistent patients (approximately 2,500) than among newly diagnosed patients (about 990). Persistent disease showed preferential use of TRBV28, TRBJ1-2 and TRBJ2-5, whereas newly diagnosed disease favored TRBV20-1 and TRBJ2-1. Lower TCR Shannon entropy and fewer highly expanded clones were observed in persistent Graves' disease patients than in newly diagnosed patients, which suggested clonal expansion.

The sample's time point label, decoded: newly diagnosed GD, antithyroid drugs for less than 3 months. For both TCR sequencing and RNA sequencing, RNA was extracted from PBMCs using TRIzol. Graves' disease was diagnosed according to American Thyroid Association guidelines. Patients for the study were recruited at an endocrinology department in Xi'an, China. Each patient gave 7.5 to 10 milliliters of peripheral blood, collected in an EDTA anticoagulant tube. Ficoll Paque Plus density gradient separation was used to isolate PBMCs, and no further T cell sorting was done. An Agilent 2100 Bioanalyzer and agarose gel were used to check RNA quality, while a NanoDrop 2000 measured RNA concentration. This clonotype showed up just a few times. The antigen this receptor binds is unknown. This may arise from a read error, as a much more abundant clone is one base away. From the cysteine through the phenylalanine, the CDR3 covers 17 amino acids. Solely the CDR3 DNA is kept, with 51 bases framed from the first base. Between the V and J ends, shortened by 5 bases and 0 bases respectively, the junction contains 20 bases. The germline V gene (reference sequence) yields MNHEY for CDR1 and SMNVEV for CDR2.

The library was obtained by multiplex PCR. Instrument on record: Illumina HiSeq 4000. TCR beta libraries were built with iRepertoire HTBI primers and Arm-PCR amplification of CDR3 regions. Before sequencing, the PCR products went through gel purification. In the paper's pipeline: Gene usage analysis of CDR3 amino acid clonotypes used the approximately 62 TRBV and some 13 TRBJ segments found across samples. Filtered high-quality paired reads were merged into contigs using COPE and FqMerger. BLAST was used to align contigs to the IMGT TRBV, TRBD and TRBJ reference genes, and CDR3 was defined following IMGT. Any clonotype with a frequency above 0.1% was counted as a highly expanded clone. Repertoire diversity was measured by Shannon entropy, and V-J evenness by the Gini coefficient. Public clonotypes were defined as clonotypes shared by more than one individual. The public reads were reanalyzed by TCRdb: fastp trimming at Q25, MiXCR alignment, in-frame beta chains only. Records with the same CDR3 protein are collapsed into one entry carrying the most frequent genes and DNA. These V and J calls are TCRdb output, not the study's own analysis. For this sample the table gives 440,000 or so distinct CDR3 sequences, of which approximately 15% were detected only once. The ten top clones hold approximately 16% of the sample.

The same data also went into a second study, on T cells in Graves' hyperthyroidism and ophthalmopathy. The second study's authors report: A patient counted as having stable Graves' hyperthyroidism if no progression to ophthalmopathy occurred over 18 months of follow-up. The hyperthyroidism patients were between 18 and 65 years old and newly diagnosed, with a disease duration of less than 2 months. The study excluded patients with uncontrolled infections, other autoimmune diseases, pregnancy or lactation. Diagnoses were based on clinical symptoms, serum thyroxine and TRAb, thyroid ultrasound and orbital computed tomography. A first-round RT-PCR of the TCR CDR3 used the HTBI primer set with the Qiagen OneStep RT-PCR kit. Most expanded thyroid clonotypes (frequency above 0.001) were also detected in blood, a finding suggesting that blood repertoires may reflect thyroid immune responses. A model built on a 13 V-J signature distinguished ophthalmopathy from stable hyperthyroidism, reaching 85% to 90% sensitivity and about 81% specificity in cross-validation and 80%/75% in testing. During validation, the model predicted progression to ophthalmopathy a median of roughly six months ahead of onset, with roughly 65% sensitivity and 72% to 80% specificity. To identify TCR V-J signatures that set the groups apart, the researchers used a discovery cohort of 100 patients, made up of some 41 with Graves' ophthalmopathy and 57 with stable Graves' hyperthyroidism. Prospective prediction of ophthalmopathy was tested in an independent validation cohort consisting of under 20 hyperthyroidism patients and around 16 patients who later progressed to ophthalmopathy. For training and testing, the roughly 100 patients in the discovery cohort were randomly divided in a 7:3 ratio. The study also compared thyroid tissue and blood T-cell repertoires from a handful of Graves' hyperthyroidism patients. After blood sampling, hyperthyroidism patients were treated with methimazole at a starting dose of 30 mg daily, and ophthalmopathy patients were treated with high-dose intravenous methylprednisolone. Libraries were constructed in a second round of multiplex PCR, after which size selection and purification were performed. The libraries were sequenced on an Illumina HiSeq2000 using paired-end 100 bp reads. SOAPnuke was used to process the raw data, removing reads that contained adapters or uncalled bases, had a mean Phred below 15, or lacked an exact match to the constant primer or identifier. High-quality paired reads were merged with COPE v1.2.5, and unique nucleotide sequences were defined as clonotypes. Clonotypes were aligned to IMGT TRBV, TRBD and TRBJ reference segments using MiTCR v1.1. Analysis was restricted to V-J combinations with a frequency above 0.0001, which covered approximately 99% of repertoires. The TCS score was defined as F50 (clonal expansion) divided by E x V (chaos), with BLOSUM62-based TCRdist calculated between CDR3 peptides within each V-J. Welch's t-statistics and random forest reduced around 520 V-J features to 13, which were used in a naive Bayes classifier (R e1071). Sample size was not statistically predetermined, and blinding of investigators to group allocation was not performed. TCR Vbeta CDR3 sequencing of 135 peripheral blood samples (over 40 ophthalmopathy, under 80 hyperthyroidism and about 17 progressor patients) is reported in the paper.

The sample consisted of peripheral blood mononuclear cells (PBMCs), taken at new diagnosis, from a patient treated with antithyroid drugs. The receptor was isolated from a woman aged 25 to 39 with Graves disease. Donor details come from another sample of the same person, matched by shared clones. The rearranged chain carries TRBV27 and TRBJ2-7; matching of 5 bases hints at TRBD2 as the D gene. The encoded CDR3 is CASSPLELLGSSYEQYF. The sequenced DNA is TGTGCCAGCAGTCCACTGGAGCTCCTTGGGAGCTCCTACGAGCAGTACTTC.